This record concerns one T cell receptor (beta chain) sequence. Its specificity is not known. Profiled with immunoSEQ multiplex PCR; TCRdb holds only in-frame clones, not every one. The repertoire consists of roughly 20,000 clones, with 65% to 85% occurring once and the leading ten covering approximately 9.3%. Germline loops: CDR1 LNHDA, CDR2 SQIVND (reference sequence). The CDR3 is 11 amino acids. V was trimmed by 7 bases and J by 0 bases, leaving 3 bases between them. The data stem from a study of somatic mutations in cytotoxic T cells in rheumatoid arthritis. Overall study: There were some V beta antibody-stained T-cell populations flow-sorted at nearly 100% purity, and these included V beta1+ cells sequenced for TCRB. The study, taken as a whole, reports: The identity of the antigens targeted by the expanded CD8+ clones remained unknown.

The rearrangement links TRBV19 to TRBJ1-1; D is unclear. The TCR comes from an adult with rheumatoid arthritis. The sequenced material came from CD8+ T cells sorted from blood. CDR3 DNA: TGTGCCAGTATGATGAACACTGAAGCTTTCTTT. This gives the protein CASMMNTEAFF.